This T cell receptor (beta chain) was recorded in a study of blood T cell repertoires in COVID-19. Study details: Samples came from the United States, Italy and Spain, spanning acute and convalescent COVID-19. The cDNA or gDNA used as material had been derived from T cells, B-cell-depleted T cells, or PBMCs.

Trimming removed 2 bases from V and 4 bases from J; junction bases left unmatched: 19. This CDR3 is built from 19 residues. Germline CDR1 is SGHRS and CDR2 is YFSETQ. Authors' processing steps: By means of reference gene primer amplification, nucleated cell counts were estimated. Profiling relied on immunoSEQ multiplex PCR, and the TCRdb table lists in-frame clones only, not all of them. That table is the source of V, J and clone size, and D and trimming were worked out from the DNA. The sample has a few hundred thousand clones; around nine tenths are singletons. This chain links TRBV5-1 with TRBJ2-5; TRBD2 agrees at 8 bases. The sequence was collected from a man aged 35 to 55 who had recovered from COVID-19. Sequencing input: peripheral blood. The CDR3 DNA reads TGCGCCAGCAGCTTTGGAGTGTCTGTAAGCGGGAGCTTAAGAGAGACCCAGTACTTC. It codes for CASSFGVSVSGSLRETQYF.